This note documents a single T cell receptor (beta chain) sequence. This sample stems from a study of blood T cell repertoires in COVID-19. Turning to the study itself: Italy, Spain and the United States were the sources of the convalescent and acute COVID-19 samples. T cells, B-cell-depleted T cells, or PBMCs supplied cDNA or gDNA.

As originally analysed: Amplification of reference gene primers was used by the study to estimate nucleated cell counts. The assay was immunoSEQ multiplex PCR, and TCRdb's table has in-frame clones only and misses some. The DNA gave D and trimming, while V, J and clone size come from that table. The sample records a few hundred thousand clones, about 83% being singletons. V gave up 7 bases and J gave up 5 bases, with 15 bases separating them. Looked up from germline, CDR1 is LNHDA and CDR2 is SQIVND (reference sequence). The CDR3 runs to 13 residues. The receptor was derived from a man in his fifties or sixties who had recovered from COVID-19. V gene TRBV19 combines with J gene TRBJ2-7, with D possibly matching TRBD2 (5 bases). The specimen was peripheral blood. CDR3 coding DNA: TGTGCCAGTAAGGCCAGGCTCGGGAACGAGCAGTACTTC. Protein: CASKARLGNEQYF.